This T cell receptor (beta chain) came from a study of CD8 T cells in Susac syndrome. Overall study findings and caveats: It was acknowledged in the study that its TCR sequencing and HLA analysis involved a relatively small number of individuals.

In the case of this clonotype: The antigen is not known.

Negative isolation was used for CD8+ and CD4+ T cells and FACS enrichment for TEMRA cells. Random hexamers served to reverse transcribe roughly 0.5 to 1 ug RNA. Via MiXCR, TCRdb re-called the immunoSEQ multiplex PCR reads, giving one row per CDR3 protein. The data contain 150,000 to 250,000 distinct CDR3 sequences, about 96% of them singletons. With 4 bases clipped from V and 0 bases from J, the junction kept 9 bases outside the gene matches. Germline V gene sequence: CDR1 MNHNS, CDR2 SASEGT. The CDR3 consists of 18 residues. The specimen was CD4+ T cells from PBMCs. This chain uses TRBV6-1 with TRBJ2-4; 10 bases line up with TRBD1. This clonotype was obtained from a human donor with multiple sclerosis. This chain's CDR3 is CASSALGTGALAKNIQYF. CDR3 coding DNA: TGTGCCAGCAGTGCACTAGGGACAGGGGCGCTAGCCAAAAACATTCAGTACTTC.